This TCR beta chain originates from a study of cytomegalovirus exposure and HLA in healthy donors. Produced via immunoSEQ multiplex PCR; TCRdb's table is partial and in-frame only. The data show over 200,000 clones, around 87% seen once. Trimming took 8 bases from V and 3 from J; bases not matched to a gene: 5. CDR1 is SNHLY, CDR2 FYNNEI, per germline. The CDR3 extends over 16 amino acids. Sequences were obtained from PBMCs. V usage is TRBV2 and J usage is TRBJ2-6; 12 nucleotides agree with TRBD1. This sequence originates from a woman aged 18-35 years in good health and CMV-seropositive. In DNA, the CDR3 is TGTGCCAGCTGCCGGGACAGGGGGCTTGGGGCCAACGTCCTGACTTTC. Its protein is CASCRDRGLGANVLTF.